The 8 T cell receptor beta chains listed next were all sequenced from one sample in a study of cytomegalovirus exposure and HLA in healthy donors (TCRdb year 2017). The method was the immunoSEQ multiplex PCR assay. For the multiplex PCR, a mixture combining 60 forward primers for TCR Vbeta segments and 13 reverse primers for TCR Jbeta segments was used. The immuneACCESS repertoire file appears here via TCRdb, limited to in-frame rearrangements. These files lack a portion of the clones; in checked studies, under half of the deficit traces to unresolved V genes, and the cause of the others is not known. In all, the sample holds around 150,000 clones, and 79% of those were seen once. The top ten constitute about 6.7% of the sample. Input material: PBMCs. The receptors were sampled from a man aged 50-59 years in good health and CMV-seropositive.

The chain is built from TRBV5-4 and TRBJ1-2; TRBD1 aligns across 8 bases. Germline V gene sequence: CDR1 SGHNT, CDR2 YYREEE (reference sequence). The CDR3 extends over 14 amino acids. Trimming removed 4 bases from V and 5 bases from J; junction bases left unmatched: 7. The CDR3 here is CASSAGRGPYGYTF. CDR3 coding DNA: TGTGCCAGCAGCGCTGGCAGGGGGCCATATGGCTACACCTTC. Drawing the rest from reference TRBV5-4 and TRBJ1-2, the complete variable domain is ETGVTQSPTHLIKTRGQQVTLRCSSQSGHNTVSWYQQALGQGPQFIFQYYREEENGRGNFPPRFSGLQFPNYSSELNVNALELDDSALYLCASSAGRGPYGYTFGSGTRLTVV.

The chain carries TRBV27 and TRBJ2-1; a possible D gene is TRBD2 (6 bases). Deletions cut 5 bases from V and 3 bases from J, with 17 bases between. The CDR3 runs 16 residues. Germline-derived CDR1 and CDR2 are MNHEY and SMNVEV (reference sequence). CDR3 sequence reads: CASSIRETSSYNEQFF. In nucleotides, the CDR3 is TGTGCCAGCAGTATCCGGGAGACTAGTAGCTACAATGAGCAGTTCTTC.

The gene calls are TRBV28 and TRBJ2-1; 11 nucleotides agree with TRBD2. The ends lost 8 bases at V and 6 bases at J; junction bases unmatched: 0. Germline CDR1 reads MDHEN; CDR2 reads SYDVKM. This CDR3 has 12 residues. The DNA for the CDR3 is TGTGCCAGCGGGACTAGCGGCAATGAGCAGTTCTTC. This gives the protein CASGTSGNEQFF.

V usage is TRBV28 and J usage is TRBJ1-5, with 8 bases lining up with TRBD1. The CDR3 length is 14 residues. V shed 6 bases and J 6 bases; nucleotides not matched to a gene: 7. CDR1 MDHEN and CDR2 SYDVKM come from the germline V gene. The CDR3 DNA follows: TGTGCCAGCAGCCCCGCCAGGGGGCTTCAGCCCCAGCATTTT. Translating it yields CASSPARGLQPQHF. Full variable domain (remainder filled in from reference TRBV28 and TRBJ1-5): DVKVTQSSRYLVKRTGEKVFLECVQDMDHENMFWYRQDPGLGLRLIYFSYDVKMKEKGDIPEGYSVSREKKERFSLILESASTNQTSMYLCASSPARGLQPQHFGDGTRLSIL.

The chain combines TRBV5-3 with TRBJ2-3; TRBD2 aligns across 14 bases. TRBV5-3 is placed among ORFs of uncertain function. CDR3 length: 16 residues. The junction had 6 bases not matched to a gene; V was cut back by 5 bases and J by 4 bases. CDR3 sequence (DNA): TGTGCCAGAAGAGCCGGGACTAGCGGGAGTTCAGATACGCAGTATTTT. Encoded protein: CARRAGTSGSSDTQYF.

This clone was seen only a few times. This chain connects TRBV21-1 to TRBJ2-7; TRBD2 reflects the table's D call only, with no check against the DNA. TRBV21-1 constitutes a pseudogene. This CDR3 has 18 residues. In nucleotides, the CDR3 is TGTGCCAGCAGCAAATGTTTGGCTAGCGGGAGCGATGGCGCCGAGCAGTACTTC. This encodes CASSKCLASGSDGAEQYF.

As concerns this clone: At one boundary the junction diverges from the germline segment, which might be a read error. The chain employs TRBV2 and TRBJ2-7, with D possibly being TRBD1 (6 bases). CDR1 and CDR2 from the germline V gene are SNHLY and FYNNEI. The CDR3 length is 11 residues. DNA of the CDR3: TGTGCCAGCAGTACTGGGGCAGGGGAGCACTTC. As protein: CASSTGAGEHF.

The chain has TRBV7-9 and TRBJ2-3; 11 nucleotides align to TRBD2. The CDR3 runs 16 residues. After removal of 1 base from V and 4 bases from J, the junction contained 4 bases not matched to a gene. CDR1 and CDR2 (germline): SEHNR, FQNEAQ (reference sequence). CDR3 loop: CASSLVLAGAADTQYF. As DNA, the CDR3 is TGTGCCAGCAGCTTAGTACTAGCGGGAGCAGCAGATACGCAGTATTTT.